Following are 22 T cell receptor beta chains from one sample sequenced in a study of cytomegalovirus exposure and HLA in healthy donors. The PCR employed 60 Vbeta primers together with 13 Jbeta primers. TCRdb's table, derived via immunoSEQ multiplex PCR, lists solely in-frame clones and lacks some. Among fewer than 150,000 clones listed, over 75% were seen once. Material for sequencing was PBMCs. These TCRs come from a human donor in good health.

The CDR3 coding sequence is TGCAGCGTTGAAGGGACAGGGGCTAGCTCCTACGAGCAGTACTTC. It codes for CSVEGTGASSYEQYF. J is TRBJ2-7 and V is TRBV29-1; TRBD1 matches at 9 bases. Unmatched junction bases numbered 4, after V lost 1 base and J lost 0 bases. The CDR3 length is 15 residues. In germline, CDR1 is SQVTM, CDR2 ANQGSEA.

The chain is built from TRBV6-4 and TRBJ2-1, with TRBD2 identical over 10 bases. Germline-derived CDR1 and CDR2 are MRHNA and SNTAGT. J gave up 11 bases and V 0 bases, and 13 bases lay outside the gene matches. The CDR3 totals 17 residues. This CDR3 reads CASSDSKREGSMRKQFF. CDR3 sequence (DNA): TGTGCCAGCAGTGACTCAAAGCGGGAGGGCAGTATGAGGAAGCAGTTCTTC.

This clone has more than one count but fewer than ten. V and J are TRBV6-5 and TRBJ2-3, with 7 positions matching TRBD1. Per the germline V gene, CDR1 is MNHEY and CDR2 is SVGAGI. The CDR3 contains 14 residues. J lost 4 bases, V lost 2 bases, and 3 bases had no gene match. For the CDR3, the DNA is TGTGCCAGCAGTTACACGACAGGGCCAGATACGCAGTATTTT. This sequence encodes CASSYTTGPDTQYF.

V usage is TRBV18 and J usage is TRBJ2-5, with TRBD1 matching 11 bases. The germline V gene encodes CDR1 KGHSH and CDR2 LQKENI. The length of the CDR3 is 15 residues. The V and J ends lost 2 bases and 4 bases, in that order; junction bases with no gene match: 3. The CDR3 nucleotides read TGTGCCAGCTCACCAACCGGGACAGGGGGAGAGACCCAGTACTTC. Amino acid sequence: CASSPTGTGGETQYF. Drawing the rest from reference TRBV18 and TRBJ2-5, the complete variable domain is NAGVMQNPRHLVRRRGQEARLRCSPMKGHSHVYWYRQLPEEGLKFMVYLQKENIIDESGMPKERFSAEFPKEGPSILRIQQVVRGDSAAYFCASSPTGTGGETQYFGPGTRLLVL.

V gene TRBV18 combines with J gene TRBJ1-2, with D unresolved. This CDR3 is built from 14 residues. CDR1 is KGHSH and CDR2 is LQKENI in the germline V gene. Trimming pared 3 bases from V and 6 bases from J, leaving 14 bases between. This chain's CDR3 is CASSPLPTVDGYTF. The CDR3 coding sequence is TGTGCCAGCTCACCGCTGCCTACGGTCGATGGCTACACCTTC.

The chain employs TRBV4-1 and TRBJ2-7; TRBD2 agrees at 15 bases. The V gene end was trimmed by 4 bases and the J gene end by 5 bases; junction bases not matched to a gene: 21. CDR1 and CDR2 (germline): MGHRA, YSYEKL. The CDR3 length is 21 residues. The DNA of the CDR3 is TGCGCCAGCAGCCGGACGAGATTCGGACTAGCGGGAGGGCTGGTATCGGACGAGCAGTACTTC. It yields the protein CASSRTRFGLAGGLVSDEQYF.

This clone was detected only a few times. This rearrangement joins TRBV6-6 to TRBJ2-7, with TRBD2 as a possible D gene (6 bases). Germline CDR1 MNHNY, CDR2 SVGAGI (reference sequence). The CDR3 consists of 15 residues. With 5 bases removed from V and 4 bases from J, the gap between germline ends came to 18 bases. This CDR3 is CASSPPGAGVYEQYF. The CDR3 DNA reads as TGTGCCAGCAGTCCCCCCGGAGCGGGTGTTTACGAGCAGTACTTC.

J is TRBJ2-3 and V is TRBV27; TRBD1 is a possible D gene (5 bases). Germline V gives CDR1 MNHEY, CDR2 SMNVEV (reference sequence). CDR3 length: 15 residues. With 6 bases removed from V and 4 bases from J, the gap between germline ends came to 17 bases. The CDR3 sequence is CASRWGSGSSDTQYF. CDR3 in DNA: TGTGCCAGCAGGTGGGGCTCCGGTAGCTCAGATACGCAGTATTTT.

V usage is TRBV2 and J usage is TRBJ2-1; 8 positions agree with TRBD2. From germline, CDR1 is SNHLY and CDR2 FYNNEI. This CDR3 spans 14 amino acids. The ends lost 7 bases at V and 14 bases at J; junction bases unmatched: 16. In nucleotides, the CDR3 is TGTGCCAGCATCGAGTATAGCGGGACTTTTTCGAAGTTCTTC. It encodes CASIEYSGTFSKFF.

This chain links TRBV28 with TRBJ2-7; D is uncertain. This CDR3 has 13 amino acids. Trimming cost V 6 bases and J 3 bases, with 12 bases left between them. Germline V CDR1 and CDR2: MDHEN, SYDVKM. The CDR3 nucleotides are TGTGCCAGCAGACGAGGCAGACTCTACGAGCAGTACTTC. It specifies CASRRGRLYEQYF. The full variable domain, in which reference TRBV28 and TRBJ2-7 provide the parts outside the CDR3, is DVKVTQSSRYLVKRTGEKVFLECVQDMDHENMFWYRQDPGLGLRLIYFSYDVKMKEKGDIPEGYSVSREKKERFSLILESASTNQTSMYLCASRRGRLYEQYFGPGTRLTVT.

The chain couples TRBV10-3 to TRBJ2-5; TRBD2 is a possible D gene (5 bases). TRBJ2-7 matches the DNA end more closely, so the J call is doubtful. Germline CDR1 ENHRY, CDR2 SYGVKD. CDR3 length: 12 amino acids. Written as DNA, the CDR3 is TGTGCCATCAGTGAGGGAGGCTACGAGCAGTACTTC. This gives the protein CAISEGGYEQYF.

The chain carries TRBV6-1 and TRBJ1-1, with D maybe TRBD1 (5 bases). The CDR3 sequence is 15 residues long. The V end was cut by 2 bases, the J end by 4 bases, with 14 bases between. Per the germline V gene, CDR1 is MNHNS and CDR2 is SASEGT. The CDR3 coding sequence is TGTGCCAGCAGTGAATTTAGAGGGGACTTCACTGAAGCTTTCTTT. This sequence encodes CASSEFRGDFTEAFF.

The gene calls are TRBV19 and TRBJ1-1; D perhaps matches TRBD1 (5 bases). Germline V gene lookup returns CDR1 LNHDA and CDR2 SQIVND (reference sequence). Trimming took 6 bases from V and 0 from J, leaving 14 bases between them. The CDR3 is 15 residues long. CDR3 bases: TGTGCCAGTAGGTCCACAGGAAACATGAACACTGAAGCTTTCTTT. It yields the protein CASRSTGNMNTEAFF.

The CDR3 DNA is TGTGCCAGCAACCCGTGGGGGGGCGTAAACAATGAGCAGTTCTTC. Residues: CASNPWGGVNNEQFF. The chain uses TRBV6-1 and TRBJ2-1; TRBD2 is a possible D gene (7 bases). The V end was cut by 7 bases, the J end by 5 bases, with 18 bases between. Germline V gives CDR1 MNHNS, CDR2 SASEGT. CDR3 length: 15 residues.

This sequence joins TRBV19 and TRBJ2-7; the D gene is possibly TRBD2 (6 bases). The CDR3 sequence is 14 residues long. Deletions cut 4 bases from V and 3 bases from J, with 13 bases between. Germline V CDR1 and CDR2: LNHDA, SQIVND (reference sequence). For the CDR3, the DNA is TGTGCCAGTAGTACTGGGGCGGGGAACTACGAGCAGTACTTC. The encoded protein is CASSTGAGNYEQYF. The full variable domain, rest sourced from reference TRBV19 and TRBJ2-7, is DGGITQSPKYLFRKEGQNVTLSCEQNLNHDAMYWYRQDPGQGLRLIYYSQIVNDFQKGDIAEGYSVSREKKESFPLTVTSAQKNPTAFYLCASSTGAGNYEQYFGPGTRLTVT.

The rearrangement joins TRBV7-6 to TRBJ2-7; weak D call: TRBD2 (6 bases). V shed 1 base and J shed 3 bases, with 16 bases lying between them. Germline V gene lookup returns CDR1 SGHVS and CDR2 FNYEAQ. This CDR3 region has 16 residues. The CDR3 nucleotides are TGTGCCAGCAGCTTAGGGGAGGTGAGAGGGAGCTACGAGCAGTACTTC. Amino acid sequence: CASSLGEVRGSYEQYF. Full variable domain (missing parts from reference TRBV7-6 and TRBJ2-7): GAGVSQSPRYKVTKRGQDVALRCDPISGHVSLYWYRQALGQGPEFLTYFNYEAQQDKSGLPNDRFSAERPEGSISTLTIQRTEQRDSAMYRCASSLGEVRGSYEQYFGPGTRLTVT.

The chain uses TRBV21-1 and TRBJ2-5; the D call of TRBD1 is as the table states it, not checked on the DNA. TRBV21-1 is shown as a pseudogene. This CDR3 region has 16 residues. The CDR3: CASSNPDPGQQETQYF. The CDR3 DNA is TGTGCCAGCAGCAACCCCGACCCGGGACAGCAAGAGACCCAGTACTTC.

The V gene is TRBV19, the J gene TRBJ1-2; D not resolved. The V and J ends lost 3 bases and 4 bases respectively, with 18 bases between them. Germline assignment: CDR1 LNHDA and CDR2 SQIVND (reference sequence). The CDR3 runs to 16 residues. The DNA of the CDR3 is TGTGCCAGTAGTATTGGAGCCGCCACCAGCGTCTATGGCTACACCTTC. Its protein product is CASSIGAATSVYGYTF.

The chain links TRBV28 to TRBJ2-7, with 7 nucleotides matching TRBD2. Germline assignment: CDR1 MDHEN and CDR2 SYDVKM. The V and J ends lost 5 bases and 6 bases, in that order; junction bases with no gene match: 4. This CDR3 is 12 amino acids long. The CDR3 is CASSGGVREQYF. In nucleotides, the CDR3 is TGTGCCAGCAGTGGGGGGGTCCGCGAGCAGTACTTC.

This rearrangement joins TRBV19 to TRBJ2-7; D possibly corresponds to TRBD2 (5 bases). Germline-derived CDR1 and CDR2 are LNHDA and SQIVND (reference sequence). The CDR3 has 15 residues. V dropped 1 base and J dropped 2 bases, with 12 bases sitting between them. This CDR3 is CASSIGTTGTYEQYF. Here the CDR3 DNA reads TGTGCCAGTAGTATAGGTACGACGGGGACCTACGAGCAGTACTTC.

This chain connects TRBV28 to TRBJ2-7, with a possible D match to TRBD2 (6 bases). The CDR3 spans 15 residues. Germline lookup yields CDR1 MDHEN and CDR2 SYDVKM. V lost 8 bases, J lost 5 bases, and 22 bases lay in between. CDR3 DNA sequence: TGTGCCAGCGGGGAGCGGGCCCTGACGGGCCACGAGCAGTACTTC. This gives the protein CASGERALTGHEQYF.

The V call is TRBV9, the J call TRBJ2-5, with TRBD2 matching 10 bases. V shed 3 bases, J shed 0 bases, and the junction held 2 bases outside the gene matches. Germline lookup yields CDR1 SGDLS and CDR2 YYNGEE. This CDR3 contains 15 residues. The CDR3 loop reads CASSAGLADQETQYF. The CDR3 nucleotides read TGTGCCAGCAGCGCAGGACTAGCGGACCAAGAGACCCAGTACTTC.